These T cell receptor beta chains were read from a single sample in a study of identical twins. TCRdb analysed the 5' RACE reads with MiXCR anew, one entry per CDR3 protein. This table holds 1.5 million or so distinct CDR3 sequences, around a third found once. The sample taken for sequencing was cord blood. Every receptor here comes from a newborn girl in good health. Each CDR3 is given with its conserved first and last residue. Each record gives: D gene, CDR3 length, clone size, J gene, V gene, CDR3 protein, CDR3 DNA. The D gene is left open where the match is weak. Size is stated for part of the rows, as once, few or many counts, or as a class when the clone is expanded.

D: -
length: 15
size: -
J: TRBJ2-2
V: TRBV5-1
CDR3: CASSLARTVAGELFF
DNA: TGCGCCAGCAGCTTGGCACGAACAGTGGCCGGGGAGCTGTTTTTT

D: TRBD1
length: 18
size: few
J: TRBJ1-2
V: TRBV5-1
CDR3: CASSRMPITGQGMSGYTF
DNA: TGCGCCAGCAGCCGAATGCCCATTACGGGACAGGGAATGAGTGGCTACACCTTC

D: -
length: 14
size: -
J: TRBJ2-1
V: TRBV3-1
CDR3: CASSQINQRDEQFF
DNA: TGTGCCAGCAGCCAAATCAATCAGCGCGATGAGCAGTTCTTC

D: TRBD2
length: 14
size: once
J: TRBJ2-1
V: TRBV20-1
CDR3: CSAWTSETYNEQFF
DNA: TGCAGTGCCTGGACTAGCGAAACTTACAATGAGCAGTTCTTC

D: TRBD2
length: 14
size: -
J: TRBJ2-1
V: TRBV27
CDR3: CASSPGGVFNEQFF
DNA: TGTGCCAGCAGTCCCGGGGGGGTTTTCAATGAGCAGTTCTTC

D: -
length: 11
size: many
J: TRBJ1-2
V: TRBV29-1
CDR3: CSVSGRYGYTF
DNA: TGCAGCGTTTCAGGACGGTATGGCTACACCTTC

D: -
length: 16
size: -
J: TRBJ2-3
V: TRBV5-5
CDR3: CASSLAGTVTTDTQYF
DNA: TGTGCCAGCAGCTTGGCTGGAACAGTCACCACAGATACGCAGTATTTT

D: -
length: 13
size: -
J: TRBJ2-2
V: TRBV5-6
CDR3: CASSFRRRRELFF
DNA: TGTGCCAGCAGCTTCAGACGGCGCCGGGAGCTGTTTTTT

D: -
length: 15
size: few
J: TRBJ1-6
V: TRBV6-5
CDR3: CASSYGALYNSPLHF
DNA: TGTGCCAGCAGTTACGGGGCCCTGTATAATTCACCCCTCCACTTT

D: -
length: 13
size: -
J: TRBJ2-7
V: TRBV11-1
CDR3: CASSLVRLDEQYF
DNA: TGTGCCAGCAGCTTAGTAAGGCTCGACGAGCAGTACTTC

D: -
length: 12
size: few
J: TRBJ1-4
V: TRBV3-1
CDR3: CASSQTTALLFF
DNA: TGTGCCAGCAGCCAAACGACAGCGCTACTGTTTTTT

D: TRBD2
length: 17
size: few
J: TRBJ2-1
V: TRBV20-1
CDR3: CSASWIAGTHTDNEQFF
DNA: TGCAGTGCTAGTTGGATAGCGGGGACACACACCGACAATGAGCAGTTCTTC

D: -
length: 14
size: few
J: TRBJ1-1
V: TRBV28
CDR3: CASSLRSSNTEAFF
DNA: TGTGCCAGCAGTTTAAGAAGTTCGAACACTGAAGCTTTCTTT

D: -
length: 13
size: -
J: TRBJ1-2
V: TRBV6-1
CDR3: CASPGDNFYGYTF
DNA: TGTGCCAGCCCAGGGGACAACTTCTATGGCTACACCTTC

D: -
length: 11
size: -
J: TRBJ1-4
V: TRBV10-3
CDR3: CAIRQDEKLFF
DNA: TGTGCCATCAGACAGGATGAAAAACTGTTTTTT

D: TRBD2
length: 16
size: many
J: TRBJ2-1
V: TRBV7-9
CDR3: CASSLKGTSGYNEQFF
DNA: TGTGCCAGCAGCTTAAAGGGGACTAGCGGCTACAATGAGCAGTTCTTC

D: TRBD1
length: 14
size: -
J: TRBJ2-1
V: TRBV24-1
CDR3: CATSDPDRSNEQFF
DNA: TGTGCCACCAGTGACCCGGACAGGTCCAATGAGCAGTTCTTC

D: -
length: 17
size: few
J: TRBJ2-3
V: TRBV5-6
CDR3: CASSLVSSAPSLDTQYF
DNA: TGTGCCAGCAGCTTGGTCTCTAGCGCCCCAAGCCTAGATACGCAGTATTTT

D: -
length: 14
size: -
J: TRBJ2-3
V: TRBV20-1
CDR3: CSASRVMGTDTQYF
DNA: TGCAGTGCTAGCCGAGTAATGGGCACAGATACGCAGTATTTT

D: -
length: 13
size: -
J: TRBJ2-7
V: TRBV21-1
CDR3: CASSKEDFYEQYF
DNA: TGTGCCAGCAGCAAAGAGGACTTCTACGAGCAGTACTTC

D: TRBD2
length: 15
size: -
J: TRBJ2-3
V: TRBV7-9
CDR3: CASSRLAGSTGTQYF
DNA: TGTGCCAGCAGCCGACTAGCGGGAAGCACAGGTACGCAGTATTTT

D: TRBD1
length: 13
size: -
J: TRBJ1-2
V: TRBV11-2
CDR3: CASSLDATGGYTF
DNA: TGTGCCAGCAGCTTAGACGCGACAGGGGGCTACACCTTC

D: -
length: 14
size: many
J: TRBJ2-3
V: TRBV5-1
CDR3: CASSLIGSTDTQYF
DNA: TGCGCCAGCAGCTTGATCGGAAGCACAGATACGCAGTATTTT

D: -
length: 13
size: -
J: TRBJ1-2
V: TRBV5-1
CDR3: CASSLGFGEGYTF
DNA: TGCGCCAGCAGCTTGGGATTTGGGGAAGGCTACACCTTC

D: TRBD2
length: 18
size: -
J: TRBJ2-7
V: TRBV5-6
CDR3: CASSLDRALAGAYNEQYF
DNA: TGTGCCAGCAGCTTGGACAGGGCCCTAGCGGGGGCTTACAATGAGCAGTACTTC

D: -
length: 12
size: -
J: TRBJ1-2
V: TRBV20-1
CDR3: CSAEDTNYGYTF
DNA: TGCAGTGCAGAGGACACTAACTATGGCTACACCTTC

D: -
length: 15
size: -
J: TRBJ1-4
V: TRBV19
CDR3: CASSITGRPNEKLFF
DNA: TGTGCCAGTAGTATAACCGGGCGGCCTAATGAAAAACTGTTTTTT

D: TRBD2
length: 14
size: -
J: TRBJ2-7
V: TRBV20-1
CDR3: CSAGLGTSYYEQYF
DNA: TGCAGTGCTGGCCTCGGGACTAGCTACTACGAGCAGTACTTC

D: TRBD2
length: 17
size: few
J: TRBJ2-3
V: TRBV20-1
CDR3: CSARKGLTAGGPDTQYF
DNA: TGCAGTGCTAGAAAGGGTCTTACGGCGGGAGGGCCAGATACGCAGTATTTT

D: -
length: 11
size: few
J: TRBJ2-1
V: TRBV29-1
CDR3: CSVVILNEQFF
DNA: TGCAGCGTTGTAATTCTCAATGAGCAGTTCTTC

D: -
length: 11
size: -
J: TRBJ2-5
V: TRBV28
CDR3: CASSGGQTQYF
DNA: TGTGCCAGCAGTGGGGGACAGACCCAGTACTTC

D: TRBD2
length: 14
size: few
J: TRBJ2-7
V: TRBV10-3
CDR3: CAISELAGPYEQYF
DNA: TGTGCCATCAGTGAACTAGCGGGGCCCTACGAGCAGTACTTC

D: TRBD1
length: 16
size: -
J: TRBJ1-5
V: TRBV5-5
CDR3: CASSSRGQAYNQPQHF
DNA: TGTGCCAGCAGCTCGCGAGGACAGGCCTACAATCAGCCCCAGCATTTT

D: -
length: 13
size: -
J: TRBJ2-5
V: TRBV4-1
CDR3: CASSQALKEAQYF
DNA: TGCGCCAGCAGCCAAGCCCTTAAAGAGGCCCAGTACTTC

D: TRBD1
length: 20
size: -
J: TRBJ2-3
V: TRBV3-1
CDR3: CASRQGGNRGRTSDTDTQYF
DNA: TGTGCCAGCCGTCAAGGGGGTAACAGGGGGCGAACTAGCGATACAGATACGCAGTATTTT

D: -
length: 14
size: -
J: TRBJ1-1
V: TRBV9
CDR3: CASSVVKGGTEAFF
DNA: TGTGCCAGCAGCGTAGTAAAGGGAGGGACTGAAGCTTTCTTT

D: -
length: 13
size: -
J: TRBJ2-7
V: TRBV6-5
CDR3: CTSSSWDVHEQYF
DNA: TGTACCAGCAGTTCCTGGGACGTCCACGAGCAGTACTTC

D: TRBD1
length: 14
size: -
J: TRBJ2-2
V: TRBV5-1
CDR3: CASAQGADTGELFF
DNA: TGCGCCAGTGCACAGGGGGCAGACACCGGGGAGCTGTTTTTT

D: -
length: 13
size: -
J: TRBJ2-1
V: TRBV12-3/TRBV12-4
CDR3: CASSSGLPNEQFF
DNA: TGTGCCAGCAGTTCGGGACTCCCCAATGAGCAGTTCTTC

D: -
length: 15
size: few
J: TRBJ2-5
V: TRBV4-1
CDR3: CASSQDNRQGETQYF
DNA: TGCGCCAGCAGCCAAGATAATAGGCAGGGAGAGACCCAGTACTTC

D: TRBD2
length: 16
size: -
J: TRBJ2-7
V: TRBV2
CDR3: CASSATTSGGINEQYF
DNA: TGTGCCAGCAGTGCGACAACTAGCGGGGGGATAAATGAGCAGTACTTC

D: TRBD2
length: 16
size: -
J: TRBJ2-3
V: TRBV27
CDR3: CASSPIAGISTDTQYF
DNA: TGTGCCAGCAGCCCTATAGCGGGGATTAGCACAGATACGCAGTATTTT

D: -
length: 11
size: -
J: TRBJ1-5
V: TRBV25-1
CDR3: CATSSRAPQHF
DNA: TGTGCCACCAGCTCTCGTGCGCCCCAGCATTTT

D: -
length: 15
size: few
J: TRBJ2-3
V: TRBV19
CDR3: CASSEVGGPVDTQYF
DNA: TGTGCCAGTAGTGAGGTGGGGGGGCCGGTAGATACGCAGTATTTT

D: TRBD1
length: 13
size: -
J: TRBJ1-2
V: TRBV10-3
CDR3: CAIRLQGAGGYTF
DNA: TGTGCCATCAGGCTACAGGGGGCGGGCGGCTACACCTTC

D: -
length: 13
size: few
J: TRBJ2-5
V: TRBV2
CDR3: CASTARGGSNQYF
DNA: TGTGCCAGCACCGCCAGGGGAGGATCTAATCAGTACTTC

D: -
length: 14
size: few
J: TRBJ1-2
V: TRBV3-1
CDR3: CASSQGAAPYGYTF
DNA: TGTGCCAGCAGCCAAGGGGCAGCCCCCTATGGCTACACCTTC

D: -
length: 14
size: few
J: TRBJ2-4
V: TRBV5-6
CDR3: CATKQGLAKNIQYF
DNA: TGTGCCACTAAACAAGGACTCGCCAAAAACATTCAGTACTTC

D: TRBD2
length: 15
size: few
J: TRBJ2-7
V: TRBV12-3/TRBV12-4
CDR3: CASSLGLAGVDEQYF
DNA: TGTGCCAGCAGTTTGGGACTAGCGGGAGTCGACGAGCAGTACTTC

D: -
length: 16
size: few
J: TRBJ1-4
V: TRBV14
CDR3: CASSQLPWALGEKLFF
DNA: TGTGCCAGCAGCCAGCTCCCGTGGGCACTTGGTGAAAAACTGTTTTTT

D: TRBD2
length: 16
size: -
J: TRBJ2-2
V: TRBV5-6
CDR3: CASSSLAGANTGELFF
DNA: TGTGCCAGCAGCTCCTTAGCGGGAGCGAACACCGGGGAGCTGTTTTTT